The T cell receptor (beta chain) described here comes from a study of cytomegalovirus exposure and HLA in healthy donors. Study summary: Genotyping of roughly 400 donors showed that 70% to 90% belonged to the Caucasian-associated ancestry cluster.

Study-level points and caveats: By a later analysis, the bulk of CMV-associated TCR beta chains appeared HLA-restricted.

Vbeta (60) and Jbeta (13) primers were used in the PCR. TCRdb's table, derived via immunoSEQ multiplex PCR, lists solely in-frame clones and lacks some. The sample holds a few hundred thousand clones, under 90% seen once. Germline lookup yields CDR1 SGHRS and CDR2 YFSETQ. The V and J ends lost 4 bases and 9 bases, in that order; junction bases with no gene match: 13. This CDR3 spans 16 amino acids. To note about this clone: What it recognizes is unknown.

Source material: PBMCs. The chain links TRBV5-1 to TRBJ2-1, with 10 bases lining up with TRBD2. The sequence was collected from a girl aged 2 to 9 in good health and CMV-seronegative. The DNA for the CDR3 is TGCGCCAGCAGCAACGACGGGACTAGCGCCTATGGTGAGCAGTTCTTC. It specifies CASSNDGTSAYGEQFF.